The 26 T cell receptor beta chains reported below all come from one sample, sequenced in a study of shared T cell receptors in the human thymus (dated by TCRdb to the early 2020s). Libraries were built with the immunoSEQ multiplex PCR assay. TCRdb stores this immuneACCESS table with in-frame sequences only. Part of the clones is absent; in the studies checked, under half of the shortfall reflects unresolved V genes, and no reason is known for the rest. The sample records hundreds of thousands of clones, approximately 83% of which are singletons. The top ten clonotypes cover around 0.01% of the sample. These data also formed part of another study, on human thymus T cells.

The sequenced sample consisted of thymocytes. These receptor sequences come from a girl under three years old with a congenital heart defect. Donor details come from another sample of the same person, matched by shared clones.

Only a few counts were recorded for this clone. Other DNA sequences from this sample encode an identical CDR3 as well. The CDR3 region has the DNA TGTGCCAGCAGCTTAGCGGGGGACAGTTACGAGCAGTACTTC. Protein sequence: CASSLAGDSYEQYF. The chain joins TRBV7-9 to TRBJ2-7, with TRBD1 matching 7 bases. Germline V gives CDR1 SEHNR, CDR2 FQNEAQ (reference sequence). This CDR3 spans 14 amino acids. V trimming: 0 bases; J trimming: 4 bases; junction bases outside the gene matches: 3.

The CDR3 bases are TGTGCCAGCTCCCCCACCCGTGGGGCGGGGGGCACTGAAGCTTTCTTT. This gives the protein CASSPTRGAGGTEAFF. This chain connects TRBV18 to TRBJ1-1; a weak D match, TRBD1 (5 bases). Germline CDR1 is KGHSH and CDR2 is LQKENI. CDR3 length: 16 amino acids. V dropped 6 bases and J dropped 4 bases, with 21 bases sitting between them.

CDR3 protein: CASSTPNHRSGNQPQHF. DNA of the CDR3: TGTGCCAGTAGTACCCCGAACCACAGGAGTGGGAATCAGCCCCAGCATTTT. This chain connects TRBV19 to TRBJ1-5; possible D gene TRBD1, 5 bases. Trimming took off 4 bases at V and 4 bases at J, with 20 bases between the two ends. CDR3 length: 17 residues. The germline V gene has CDR1 LNHDA and CDR2 SQIVND (reference sequence). Drawing the rest from reference TRBV19 and TRBJ1-5, the complete variable domain is DGGITQSPKYLFRKEGQNVTLSCEQNLNHDAMYWYRQDPGQGLRLIYYSQIVNDFQKGDIAEGYSVSREKKESFPLTVTSAQKNPTAFYLCASSTPNHRSGNQPQHFGDGTRLSIL.

The chain has TRBV5-1 and TRBJ1-5, with a weak D call TRBD1 (5 bases). This CDR3 region has 16 residues. The germline CDR1 and CDR2 sequences are SGHRS and YFSETQ. Trimming took off 10 bases at V and 0 bases at J, with 20 bases between the two ends. The CDR3: CACSRKQGSSNQPQHF. The DNA for the CDR3 is TGCGCCTGCTCCAGAAAGCAGGGTTCTAGCAATCAGCCCCAGCATTTT.

V gene TRBV2 combines with J gene TRBJ1-5, with TRBD1 matching 10 bases. With V trimmed by 6 bases and J by 0 bases, 14 bases remained unmatched. The CDR3 is 19 residues long. The germline CDR1 and CDR2 sequences are SNHLY and FYNNEI. CDR3 amino acids: CASSVTGGITAYSNQPQHF. DNA for the CDR3: TGTGCCAGCAGCGTGACAGGGGGCATAACCGCATATAGCAATCAGCCCCAGCATTTT.

The genes are TRBV7-3 and TRBJ1-2; weak D call: TRBD1 (5 bases). The CDR3 totals 13 residues. Trimming left V 2 bases short and J 4 bases short, with 8 bases between. CDR1 SGHTA and CDR2 FQGTGA come from the germline V gene. The CDR3 sequence: CASSLGGVYGYTF. The CDR3 coding sequence is TGTGCCAGCAGCTTAGGGGGGGTCTATGGCTACACCTTC.

The V gene is TRBV6-1, the J gene TRBJ2-7; D may be TRBD1 (5 bases). The CDR3 loop spans 14 amino acids. V shed 7 bases and J shed 5 bases, with 18 bases lying between them. The V gene's germline CDR1 is MNHNS and CDR2 SASEGT. This chain's CDR3 is CASTSNRQGNEQYF. The CDR3 DNA follows: TGTGCCAGCACCTCAAATCGGCAGGGCAACGAGCAGTACTTC.

This chain connects TRBV4-1 to TRBJ1-4, with 8 nucleotides matching TRBD1. After removal of 1 base from V and 6 bases from J, the junction contained 13 bases not matched to a gene. The CDR3 totals 18 residues. Germline CDR1 and CDR2: MGHRA and YSYEKL. CDR3 protein: CASSQARRDRRIHEKLFF. The CDR3 nucleotides are TGCGCCAGCAGCCAAGCGCGGCGGGACAGGAGAATTCATGAAAAACTGTTTTTT.

J is TRBJ2-1 and V is TRBV7-2, with TRBD2 matching 11 bases. The CDR3 consists of 18 residues. The germline CDR1 and CDR2 sequences are SGHTA and FQGNSA. Trimming at V came to 0 bases and at J to 5 bases, leaving 9 bases not matched to a gene. The DNA for the CDR3 is TGTGCCAGCAGCTTAGCGTACCTAGCGGGGGGACCGAACAATGAGCAGTTCTTC. Residues: CASSLAYLAGGPNNEQFF.

The rearrangement uses TRBV7-8 and TRBJ2-1; 11 positions agree with TRBD1. Germline trimming cut 2 bases from V and 2 bases from J; bases unmatched to any gene: 5. Looked up from germline, CDR1 is SGHVS and CDR2 is FQNEAQ. The CDR3 loop spans 17 amino acids. CDR3 DNA sequence: TGTGCCAGCAGCTTACAATCGGACAGGGGGCCCTACAATGAGCAGTTCTTC. Translated, it gives CASSLQSDRGPYNEQFF.

The gene calls are TRBV29-1 and TRBJ2-7; TRBD1 matches 7 bases. In germline, CDR1 is SQVTM, CDR2 ANQGSEA. This CDR3 contains 11 residues. With V trimmed by 7 bases and J by 4 bases, 4 bases remained unmatched. Here the CDR3 DNA reads TGCAGCGCCCTACAGGGGTACGAGCAGTACTTC. Translation gives CSALQGYEQYF.

The rearrangement links TRBV7-8 to TRBJ2-3, with 9 bases identical to TRBD1. Germline values: CDR1 SGHVS, CDR2 FQNEAQ. The CDR3 is 16 amino acids. V was pared by 2 bases and J by 2 bases, with 5 bases of the junction left unmatched. For the CDR3, the DNA is TGTGCCAGCAGCTTAAGCCGGGACAGGGCCACAGATACGCAGTATTTT. It codes for CASSLSRDRATDTQYF.

The chain carries TRBV7-2 and TRBJ2-5, with 7 bases aligning to TRBD1. V gave up 5 bases and J gave up 1 base; unmatched junction bases: 7. Germline CDR1 is SGHTA and CDR2 is FQGNSA. CDR3 size: 15 residues. The CDR3 is CASSPPQGFQETQYF. The DNA for the CDR3 is TGTGCCAGCAGCCCACCACAGGGGTTCCAAGAGACCCAGTACTTC.

This chain joins TRBV10-3 and TRBJ2-7, with D hard to call. The CDR3 runs 15 residues. The V gene lost 4 bases and the J gene lost 6 bases, with 19 bases spanning the gap. CDR1 is ENHRY, CDR2 SYGVKD, per germline. The CDR3 nucleotides are TGTGCCATCAGTGGCCGGGTGGCCTCACGCTGCGAGCAGTACTTC. Residues: CAISGRVASRCEQYF.

This sequence joins TRBV27 and TRBJ1-2; 7 bases align to TRBD1. Losses at the gene ends were 2 bases for V and 0 bases for J; bases not matched to a gene: 0. The CDR3 contains 14 residues. Per germline, CDR1 MNHEY and CDR2 SMNVEV (reference sequence). The CDR3 DNA is TGTGCCAGCAGTTTAGACAGGGCTAACTATGGCTACACCTTC. Protein product: CASSLDRANYGYTF.

V usage is TRBV7-6 and J usage is TRBJ2-3; D may be TRBD2 (5 bases). The V gene's germline CDR1 is SGHVS and CDR2 FNYEAQ. The CDR3 is 18 amino acids. The V and J ends lost 0 bases and 2 bases respectively, with 18 bases between them. CDR3 bases: TGTGCCAGCAGCTTAGCTCCCTCGGGCGGGTCCTACACAGATACGCAGTATTTT. As protein: CASSLAPSGGSYTDTQYF.

The chain links TRBV9 to TRBJ2-3, with 8 bases matching TRBD2. V lost 3 bases, J lost 0 bases, and 6 bases stayed unmatched. Germline V lookup: CDR1 SGDLS, CDR2 YYNGEE. The CDR3 length is 16 residues. The CDR3 nucleotides read TGTGCCAGCAGCGATAAAGCGGGGGCAAGCACAGATACGCAGTATTTT. This codes for CASSDKAGASTDTQYF. The full variable domain, rest sourced from reference TRBV9 and TRBJ2-3, is DSGVTQTPKHLITATGQRVTLRCSPRSGDLSVYWYQQSLDQGLQFLIQYYNGEERAKGNILERFSAQQFPDLHSELNLSSLELGDSALYFCASSDKAGASTDTQYFGPGTRLTVL.

This clone has a single count. The rearrangement links TRBV30 to TRBJ2-2; TRBD1 is a possible D gene (5 bases). The germline V gene has CDR1 GTSNPN and CDR2 SVGIG (reference sequence). Trimming left V 0 bases short and J 4 bases short, with 24 bases between. This CDR3 has 19 residues. The DNA of the CDR3 is TGTGCCTGGAGTGTACGTCGTCAGGGCTTGTCCACAACCACCGGGGAGCTGTTTTTT. Residues: CAWSVRRQGLSTTTGELFF.

This clone was counted only a few times. The chain carries TRBV21-1 and TRBJ1-4. TRBV21-1 is a pseudogene locus. The CDR3 totals 15 residues. CDR3 in amino acids: CASSPLEDSTEKLFF. In DNA form, the CDR3 reads TGTGCCAGCAGCCCTCTGGAGGACTCCACAGAAAAACTGTTTTTT.

This clone was detected once. This rearrangement joins TRBV2 to TRBJ1-2; 8 bases match TRBD1. Germline values: CDR1 SNHLY, CDR2 FYNNEI. The junction had 1 base not matched to a gene; V was cut back by 9 bases and J by 4 bases. The CDR3 has 11 residues. DNA for the CDR3: TGTGCCAGAGGACAGGGCTATGGCTACACCTTC. It is translated as CARGQGYGYTF.

The rearrangement joins TRBV28 to TRBJ1-5, with 8 bases matching TRBD1. The CDR3 contains 17 residues. The V gene end was trimmed by 3 bases and the J gene end by 3 bases; junction bases not matched to a gene: 10. The V gene's germline CDR1 is MDHEN and CDR2 SYDVKM. The CDR3 nucleotides are TGTGCCAGCAGTTTTAACGCCGGGACAGGTCCCAATCAGCCCCAGCATTTT. This encodes CASSFNAGTGPNQPQHF.

The J gene is TRBJ1-1, the V gene TRBV14; D not resolved. Trimming removed 1 base at V and 1 base at J, with 25 bases between. CDR3 length: 20 amino acids. CDR1 and CDR2 (germline): SGHDN, FVKESK. The CDR3 region is CASSQVLSYRTHIWNTEAFF. DNA of the CDR3: TGTGCCAGCAGCCAAGTTTTATCGTACAGAACCCACATCTGGAACACTGAAGCTTTCTTT. Full variable domain (remainder filled in from reference TRBV14 and TRBJ1-1): EAGVTQFPSHSVIEKGQTVTLRCDPISGHDNLYWYRRVMGKEIKFLLHFVKESKQDESGMPNNRFLAERTGGTYSTLKVQPAELEDSGVYFCASSQVLSYRTHIWNTEAFFGQGTRLTVV.

This chain connects TRBV19 to TRBJ1-4; possible D gene TRBD1, 5 bases. CDR1 is LNHDA, CDR2 SQIVND, per germline (reference sequence). The CDR3 length is 15 residues. Trimming removed 3 bases from V and 3 bases from J, with 11 bases in between. CDR3: CASSIGRGSNEKLFF. In nucleotides, the CDR3 is TGTGCCAGTAGTATCGGCCGGGGGTCTAATGAAAAACTGTTTTTT.

This clone was recorded once. The genes are TRBV6-1 and TRBJ1-1; 7 bases are a match to TRBD1. Germline V lookup: CDR1 MNHNS, CDR2 SASEGT. The CDR3 is made up of 17 amino acids. Trimming cost V 2 bases and J 0 bases; bases outside gene matches: 9. Here the CDR3 DNA reads TGTGCCAGCAGTGAATATCTGGCAGGGGGTATGAACACTGAAGCTTTCTTT. It yields the protein CASSEYLAGGMNTEAFF.

V is TRBV27 and J is TRBJ2-7, with 9 bases aligning to TRBD1. The CDR3 covers 16 residues. With 5 bases clipped from V and 1 base from J, the junction kept 9 bases outside the gene matches. Germline-derived CDR1 and CDR2 are MNHEY and SMNVEV (reference sequence). The CDR3 loop is CASSPPRDRVSYEQYF. In DNA, the CDR3 is TGTGCCAGCAGTCCGCCCCGGGACAGGGTTTCCTACGAGCAGTACTTC.

The rearrangement joins TRBV9 to TRBJ1-1; 9 bases align to TRBD1. CDR3 length: 16 amino acids. Trimming removed 4 bases from V and 5 bases from J; junction bases left unmatched: 12. The V gene's germline CDR1 is SGDLS and CDR2 YYNGEE. CDR3 coding DNA: TGTGCCAGCAGCCCCCGAACAGGGGGCGGTTATACTGAAGCTTTCTTT. Encoded protein: CASSPRTGGGYTEAFF.